The 3 T cell receptor beta chains given below trace back to one sample, sequenced in a study of cytomegalovirus exposure and HLA in healthy donors. Primers included in the PCR were 60 Vbeta and 13 Jbeta primers. Libraries were prepared by immunoSEQ multiplex PCR; TCRdb keeps only in-frame clonotypes and omits some of them. Of about 140,000 clones in the sample, 78% were seen once. The source material was PBMCs. Receptors originate from a male donor in good health and CMV-seronegative.

The chain links TRBV5-1 to TRBJ1-5; 9 nucleotides align to TRBD1. The CDR3 sequence is 13 residues long. CDR1 and CDR2 from the germline V gene are SGHRS and YFSETQ. V dropped 3 bases and J dropped 7; count of bases not matched to a gene: 2. The DNA for the CDR3 is TGCGCCAGCAGCTCGGGACAGGGCCAGCCCCAGCATTTT. Residues: CASSSGQGQPQHF.

V and J are TRBV29-1 and TRBJ1-2; D ambiguous. Germline V CDR1 and CDR2: SQVTM, ANQGSEA. Deletions cut 4 bases from V and 8 bases from J, with 11 bases between. The CDR3 has 11 residues. CDR3 nucleotides: TGCAGCGTTGTGGTGGCTTGGGGCTACACCTTC. Residues: CSVVVAWGYTF.

This clone was seen just once. The CDR3 coding sequence is TGTGCCAGCAGCCCTACAGAAACAGTGGAGCCCCAGCATTTT. Translating it yields CASSPTETVEPQHF. The J gene is TRBJ1-5, the V gene TRBV7-6; D ambiguous. The V end was cut by 5 bases, the J end by 8 bases, with 16 bases between. This CDR3 is 14 amino acids long. Germline lookup yields CDR1 SGHVS and CDR2 FNYEAQ.